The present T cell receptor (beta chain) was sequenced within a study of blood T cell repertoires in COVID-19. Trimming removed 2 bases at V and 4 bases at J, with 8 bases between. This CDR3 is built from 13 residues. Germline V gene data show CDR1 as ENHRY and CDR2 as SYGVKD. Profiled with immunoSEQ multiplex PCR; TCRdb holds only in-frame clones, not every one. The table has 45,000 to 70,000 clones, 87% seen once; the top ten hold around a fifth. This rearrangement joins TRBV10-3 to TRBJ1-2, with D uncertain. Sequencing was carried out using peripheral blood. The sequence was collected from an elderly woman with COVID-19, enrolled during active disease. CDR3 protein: CAISEDIRYGYTF. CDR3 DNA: TGTGCCATCAGTGAGGACATACGCTATGGCTACACCTTC.